In its sample, the clone carrying this T cell receptor (beta chain) was seen a few times. This sample was taken from a study of T cells in Graves' hyperthyroidism and ophthalmopathy. V lost 5 bases to trimming and J lost 2 bases; unmatched junction nucleotides: 4. The CDR3 runs to 16 residues. Germline CDR1 SNHLY, CDR2 FYNNEI. Regions amplified from RNA transcripts were the TCR beta CDR3 regions. A first-round RT-PCR of the TCR CDR3 used the HTBI primer set. One entry per CDR3 protein, called by TCRdb with MiXCR from the multiplex PCR reads. The sample has around 290,000 distinct CDR3 sequences; roughly an eighth are singletons.

This chain joins TRBV2 and TRBJ2-2, with TRBD2 matching 11 bases. Sequenced: blood. The origin of this receptor is a woman in her thirties or forties with Graves' hyperthyroidism. The CDR3 nucleotides read TGTGCCAGCAGTTGGACTAGCGGGTACAACACCGGGGAGCTGTTTTTT. Its protein is CASSWTSGYNTGELFF.